This T cell receptor beta chain is from a study of identifying expanded T cells in peripheral blood. Germline V gene sequence: CDR1 LNHDA, CDR2 SQIVND (reference sequence). This CDR3 is 15 amino acids long. Collection occurred without any documented infections or immune events in donors. Comments on this clone: At one end the junction does not follow the germline gene, possibly because of a read error.

Sequenced by immunoSEQ multiplex PCR; TCRdb stores in-frame clones only, minus some. The sample lists about 81,000 clones, 84% seen once, with about 18% in the top ten. The TCR sequence derives from a person between 18 and 75 years old in good health. The J gene is TRBJ2-7, the V gene TRBV19; possibly TRBD1 or TRBD2 for D (5 bases each). Specimen: blood. The CDR3 DNA reads TGTGTCAGTAAGAACCGGGACCGAGAGTTTTACGAGCAGTACTTC. Translated: CVSKNRDREFYEQYF.